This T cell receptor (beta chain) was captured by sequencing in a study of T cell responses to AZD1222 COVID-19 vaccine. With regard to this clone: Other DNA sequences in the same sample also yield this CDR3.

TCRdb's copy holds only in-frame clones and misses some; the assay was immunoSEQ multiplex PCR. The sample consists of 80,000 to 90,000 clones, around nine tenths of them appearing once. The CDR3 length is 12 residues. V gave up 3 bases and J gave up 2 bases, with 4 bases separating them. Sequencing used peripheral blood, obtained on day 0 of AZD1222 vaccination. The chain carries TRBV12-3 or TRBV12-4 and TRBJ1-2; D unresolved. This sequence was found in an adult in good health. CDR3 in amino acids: CASSFGNYGYTF. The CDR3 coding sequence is TGTGCCAGCAGTTTCGGCAACTATGGCTACACCTTC.